These T cell receptor beta chains were read from a single sample in a study of shared clonotypes between healthy human individuals. This table comes from immunoSEQ multiplex PCR, and its TCRdb copy is limited to in-frame clones, with some not included. The table shows some 1.5 million clones, with roughly 96% occurring only once. The sample was naive CD4+ T cells sorted from blood. These receptors were collected from a man younger than 45 in good health. Both conserved end residues are part of each CDR3. The D gene is left open where the match is weak. Expanded clones are given a class, and other clones once, few, many or no size at all.

>TRBJ1-2|NA|TRBD1|TRBV5-1
TGCGCCAGCTCCCAGGGGGCGGGTTCATCCTATGGCTACACCTTC
CASSQGAGSSYGYTF
>TRBJ2-6|NA|NA|TRBV30
TGTGCCTGGAGGGGGGTTGGGGCCAACGTCCTGACTTTC
CAWRGVGANVLTF
>TRBJ2-1|NA|TRBD2|TRBV9
TGTGCCAGCAGCGTTCGGCTAGCGGGATTCTATGAGCAGTTCTTC
CASSVRLAGFYEQFF
>TRBJ2-7|NA|NA|TRBV5-1
TGCGCCAGCAACTGTCCAAAGAGCCGGCCAGGCTACGAGCAGTACTTC
CASNCPKSRPGYEQYF
>TRBJ2-7|NA|NA|TRBV7-2
TGTGCCAGCAGCTTATACAGGGAGAGCTCCTACGAGCAGTACTTC
CASSLYRESSYEQYF
>TRBJ2-1|NA|NA|TRBV27
TGTGCCAGCAGTTTACGGCTAAACAATGAGCAGTTCTTC
CASSLRLNNEQFF
>TRBJ2-2|NA|NA|TRBV28
TGTGCCAGCAGGTCCCGGGGTAAGGGGACTGACACCGGGGAGCTGTTTTTT
CASRSRGKGTDTGELFF
>TRBJ1-3|NA|NA|TRBV6-1
TGTGCCAGCAACGGACCCCCCTCTGGAAACACCATATATTTT
CASNGPPSGNTIYF
>TRBJ1-2|NA|NA|TRBV2
TGTGCCAGCAGTCGGATTCCCGCGGGCTACACCTTC
CASSRIPAGYTF
>TRBJ1-4|once|TRBD1|TRBV19
TGTGCCAGCGGGACAGGGGCAACTAATGAAAAACTGTTTTTT
CASGTGATNEKLFF
>TRBJ2-7|once|TRBD2|TRBV27
TGTGCCAGCAGTCGACTAGCGGGAGTATACGAGCAGTACTTC
CASSRLAGVYEQYF
>TRBJ2-3|NA|NA|TRBV29-1
TGCAGCGTTCTGCTCGGTCGAATTCCGCAGTATTTT
CSVLLGRIPQYF
>TRBJ1-3|NA|NA|TRBV5-6
TGTGCCAGCAGCTTGGGCCCGGGAAACACCATATATTTT
CASSLGPGNTIYF
>TRBJ2-1|NA|NA|TRBV11-3
TGTGCCAGCAGCTTAAGGTCGAGCTCCTACAATGAGCAGTTCTTC
CASSLRSSSYNEQFF
>TRBJ2-7|NA|TRBD1|TRBV6-1
TGTGCCAGCAGGGTAAGGGGGCTAAGCTACGAGCAGTACTTC
CASRVRGLSYEQYF
>TRBJ2-1|NA|TRBD2|TRBV28
TGTGCCAGCCTTAGCGGGATTTACAATGAGCAGTTCTTC
CASLSGIYNEQFF
>TRBJ2-1|NA|TRBD1|TRBV6-5
TGTGCCAGCAGCCAGGGACAGTACAATGAGCAGTTCTTC
CASSQGQYNEQFF
>TRBJ1-1|NA|TRBD1|TRBV29-1
TGCAGCGCCTCCGGGGACAGGAACACTGAAGCTTTCTTT
CSASGDRNTEAFF
>TRBJ1-3|NA|NA|TRBV7-2
TGTGCCAGCAGCTTAGTTGTAGGGGACTCTGGAAACACCATATATTTT
CASSLVVGDSGNTIYF
>TRBJ1-2|NA|NA|TRBV18
TGTGCCAGCTCACCACCCTCTGGTGGCTACACCTTC
CASSPPSGGYTF
>TRBJ2-3|NA|TRBD1|TRBV18
TGTGCCAGCTCGAACAGGGGCCCTAGCACAGATACGCAGTATTTT
CASSNRGPSTDTQYF
>TRBJ1-2|NA|NA|TRBV28
TGTGCCAGCAGTGAAGGGACTCCCTCGGAAACCTTC
CASSEGTPSETF
>TRBJ1-2|NA|NA|TRBV2
TGTGCCAGCAACGTCGGCTCTAACTATGGCTACACCTTC
CASNVGSNYGYTF
>TRBJ2-3|NA|TRBD2|TRBV5-1
TGCGCCAGCAGCTTACTAGCGGGAGAGGCAGATACGCAGTATTTT
CASSLLAGEADTQYF
>TRBJ1-1|NA|NA|TRBV19
TGTGCCAGTAGCTTGGGACAGAACACTGAAGCTTTCTTT
CASSLGQNTEAFF
>TRBJ1-5|NA|NA|TRBV5-1
TGCGCCAGCAGCTTAACCCCGATTTTGACGGGACAGCCCCAGCATTTT
CASSLTPILTGQPQHF
>TRBJ2-7|NA|NA|TRBV5-4
TGTGCCAGCAGCTTGATGGGGGGAGCCTACGAGCAGTACTTC
CASSLMGGAYEQYF
>TRBJ1-2|NA|NA|TRBV28
TGTGCCAGCAGTCCGCTGTCAAGGAGTGGGTACTATGGCTACACCTTC
CASSPLSRSGYYGYTF
>TRBJ2-3|NA|TRBD2|TRBV28
TGTGCCAGCCGGGGCGGGGGGACAGATACGCAGTATTTT
CASRGGGTDTQYF
>TRBJ1-1|NA|NA|TRBV6-1
TGTGCCAGCAGTGAATTAGGGTTCGAGACTGAAGCTTTCTTT
CASSELGFETEAFF
>TRBJ2-3|NA|NA|TRBV6-6
TGTGCCAGCAGTTATCGGCGGGGTAGCACAGATACGCAGTATTTT
CASSYRRGSTDTQYF
>TRBJ2-7|NA|NA|TRBV27
TGTGCCAGCAGTTTAGGTCCCAGGGACTACGAGCAGTACTTC
CASSLGPRDYEQYF
>TRBJ1-5|NA|NA|TRBV18
TGTGCCAGCTCTCCTTTCTCGGGATTAAGCAATCAGCCCCAGCATTTT
CASSPFSGLSNQPQHF
>TRBJ2-1|NA|NA|TRBV7-2
TGTGCCAGCAGCATGGGACGAACCTACAATGAGCAGTTCTTC
CASSMGRTYNEQFF
>TRBJ1-2|NA|NA|TRBV2
TGTGCCAGCACATTCAGGGTCTATGGCTACACCTTC
CASTFRVYGYTF
>TRBJ2-1|NA|NA|TRBV28
TGTGCCAGCAGTCGCCTTTCTCTAACGGCCTACAATGAGCAGTTCTTC
CASSRLSLTAYNEQFF
>TRBJ2-2|NA|TRBD1|TRBV27
TGTGCCAGCAGCCTACAGGGGGCATTTGTCGGGGAGCTGTTTTTT
CASSLQGAFVGELFF
>TRBJ2-3|NA|NA|TRBV7-2
TGTGCCAGCAGCTCCGCATCAGGGGGGAATACGCAGTATTTT
CASSSASGGNTQYF
>TRBJ1-2|NA|NA|TRBV7-9
TGTGCCAGCAGCCTAGGACAGTATGGCTACACCTTC
CASSLGQYGYTF
>TRBJ2-7|NA|NA|TRBV28
TGTGCCAGCCGGCGTAGACCGACCTACGAGCAGTACTTC
CASRRRPTYEQYF
>TRBJ1-2|NA|NA|TRBV5-1
TGCGCCAGCAGCTATCTCGGGACGCCCAGCGGGGGCTACACCTTC
CASSYLGTPSGGYTF